This T cell receptor beta chain was sequenced for a study of blood T cell repertoires in COVID-19. Study-level information: COVID-19 samples, acute and convalescent, were from the United States, Italy and Spain. The cDNA or gDNA used as material had been derived from T cells, B-cell-depleted T cells, or PBMCs.

V was shortened by 1 base and J by 4 bases, with 17 bases between the two germline ends. This CDR3 has 16 amino acids. Germline V gene data show CDR1 as LGHNA and CDR2 as YSLEER. As processed by the authors: Amplification with reference gene primers provided the estimates of nucleated cell counts. Some clones are missing from TCRdb's copy, which holds only in-frame ones; the method was immunoSEQ multiplex PCR. That table is the source of V, J and clone size, and D and trimming were worked out from the DNA. The sample consists of nearly 250,000 clones, approximately 80% of them appearing once. The clonotype comes from a woman aged 80 or older with acute or convalescent COVID-19. Input material: peripheral blood. V gene TRBV4-3 combines with J gene TRBJ2-7, with D tentatively TRBD1 (5 bases). The CDR3 coding sequence is TGCGCCAGCAGCCAAGCGCCACTTACTAAGGGGTACGAGCAGTACTTC. Protein product: CASSQAPLTKGYEQYF.